These 18 T cell receptor beta chains came from one sample sequenced in a study of shared clonotypes between healthy human individuals. Naive CD8 cells lacked CD45RO, underwent positive selection for CCR7 and left out terminally differentiated effector memory CD45RA+ cells. The protocol was immunoSEQ multiplex PCR, while the TCRdb copy is restricted to in-frame clones and leaves out a portion. Altogether over 2 million clones are present, roughly 94% being singletons, with the ten largest covering 0.85% to 1.3%. The sequenced sample was naive CD8+ T cells sorted from blood. These receptors were obtained from a man younger than 35 in good health.

The chain joins TRBV29-1 to TRBJ2-7; 8 bases are shared with TRBD1. CDR1 is SQVTM, CDR2 ANQGSEA, per germline. V lost 4 bases, J lost 4 bases, and 9 bases stayed unmatched. The CDR3 consists of 14 residues. The CDR3 coding sequence is TGCAGCGTTGTCTGGGCAGGGGGCCCTTACGAGCAGTACTTC. Translation gives CSVVWAGGPYEQYF.

The table lists this clone with a few counts. This chain connects TRBV27 to TRBJ1-2; no definite D call. CDR1 and CDR2 from the germline V gene are MNHEY and SMNVEV (reference sequence). The CDR3 consists of 15 residues. The V end was cut by 6 bases, the J end by 2 bases, with 16 bases between. CDR3 in amino acids: CASSPIRVGNYGYTF. CDR3 bases: TGTGCCAGCAGCCCGATCCGCGTAGGGAACTATGGCTACACCTTC.

A note on this clone: Other nucleotide sequences from this sample produce the same CDR3. The chain joins TRBV7-6 to TRBJ2-5; no reliable D call. The CDR3 spans 12 residues. Trimming cost V 0 bases and J 4 bases, with 3 bases left between them. Germline V gene sequence: CDR1 SGHVS, CDR2 FNYEAQ. The CDR3: CASSLAGETQYF. The CDR3 nucleotides read TGTGCCAGCAGCTTAGCGGGAGAGACCCAGTACTTC.

This chain uses TRBV6-5 with TRBJ2-7; TRBD1 or TRBD2 may be the D gene (5 bases each). Germline CDR1 MNHEY, CDR2 SVGAGI. Trimming left V 4 bases short and J 2 bases short, with 9 bases between. The CDR3 spans 13 residues. CDR3 nucleotide sequence: TGTGCCAGCAGTTGGGGACGGACCTACGAGCAGTACTTC. Translated: CASSWGRTYEQYF.

This clone was observed a single time. The chain joins TRBV11-2 to TRBJ1-2, with 10 bases identical to TRBD1. The CDR3 sequence is 13 residues long. Germline CDR1 SGHAT, CDR2 FQNNGV. With V trimmed by 5 bases and J by 7 bases, 4 bases remained unmatched. The CDR3 region is CASSPGTGVGYTF. In nucleotides, the CDR3 is TGTGCCAGCAGCCCGGGGACAGGGGTTGGCTACACCTTC.

This chain links TRBV7-9 with TRBJ1-4; the D is unclear. V was clipped by 5 bases and J by 5 bases, with 15 bases between them. The germline V gene encodes CDR1 SEHNR and CDR2 FQNEAQ (reference sequence). This CDR3 has 15 residues. CDR3 residues: CASSPSEHENEKLFF. In DNA, the CDR3 is TGTGCCAGCAGCCCCTCAGAACACGAGAATGAAAAACTGTTTTTT.

This chain connects TRBV11-2 to TRBJ2-7; 7 nucleotides align to TRBD2. The germline CDR1 and CDR2 sequences are SGHAT and FQNNGV. The V and J ends lost 5 bases and 7 bases, in that order; junction bases with no gene match: 5. The CDR3 has 12 residues. The DNA of the CDR3 is TGTGCCAGCAGCGGGGGACTAAGGGAGCAGTACTTC. It is translated as CASSGGLREQYF.

The V and J genes are TRBV6-1 and TRBJ2-7; TRBD1 agrees at 9 bases. The CDR3 covers 14 residues. Trimming at V came to 5 bases and at J to 2 bases, leaving 4 bases not matched to a gene. Germline loops: CDR1 MNHNS, CDR2 SASEGT. CDR3 region: CASSLDRGPYEQYF. CDR3 DNA: TGTGCCAGCAGTTTGGACAGGGGTCCCTACGAGCAGTACTTC.

The V and J genes are TRBV5-6 and TRBJ1-4; D ambiguous. The CDR3 sequence is 15 residues long. From germline, CDR1 is SGHDT and CDR2 YYEEEE. V was pared by 1 base and J by 0 bases, with 7 bases between. Here the CDR3 reads CASSLRGSTNEKLFF. CDR3 nucleotide sequence: TGTGCCAGCAGCTTGAGAGGATCAACTAATGAAAAACTGTTTTTT.

This clone was recorded only once. The rearrangement uses TRBV4-1 and TRBJ2-7; no clear D. Germline CDR1 is MGHRA and CDR2 is YSYEKL. The CDR3 has 17 amino acids. V lost 0 bases and J lost 3, with 18 bases in between. CDR3 sequence: CASSQDVGSLGFYEQYF. The CDR3 DNA sequence: TGCGCCAGCAGCCAAGATGTCGGTAGTTTGGGATTCTACGAGCAGTACTTC.

CDR3 protein: CATSRDGHKDGNTIYF. Written as DNA, the CDR3 is TGTGCCACCAGCAGAGATGGACATAAAGACGGAAACACCATATATTTT. The chain is built from TRBV15 and TRBJ1-3; tentative D call: TRBD1 (5 bases). V dropped 0 bases and J dropped 4 bases, with 13 bases sitting between them. CDR1 is LNHNV and CDR2 is YYDKDF in the germline V gene (reference sequence). CDR3 length: 16 residues.

This rearrangement joins TRBV7-9 to TRBJ2-3; D remains ambiguous. The CDR3 extends over 15 amino acids. The germline CDR1 and CDR2 sequences are SEHNR and FQNEAQ (reference sequence). The V end was cut by 4 bases, the J end by 2 bases, with 13 bases between. The CDR3 spells CASSSIGGATDTQYF. In DNA form, the CDR3 reads TGTGCCAGCAGCTCTATCGGCGGAGCCACAGATACGCAGTATTTT.

Note on this clone: Other DNA sequences from this sample encode an identical CDR3 as well. The chain carries TRBV19 and TRBJ2-1; 8 bases line up with TRBD1. The germline V gene encodes CDR1 LNHDA and CDR2 SQIVND (reference sequence). This CDR3 spans 14 amino acids. The V segment lost 1 base and the J segment 4 bases; nucleotides outside the gene matches: 0. The CDR3 is CASSIGTGYNEQFF. In DNA form, the CDR3 reads TGTGCCAGTAGTATAGGGACAGGGTACAATGAGCAGTTCTTC.

The chain combines TRBV5-1 with TRBJ2-3; D ambiguous. Germline CDR1 is SGHRS and CDR2 is YFSETQ. The length of the CDR3 is 14 residues. The V end lost 0 bases, the J end lost 2 bases, and 7 bases lay between the germline ends. The CDR3 coding sequence is TGCGCCAGCAGCTTGGCCCTAGACACAGATACGCAGTATTTT. This translates into CASSLALDTDTQYF.

The chain employs TRBV30 and TRBJ2-1; unclear D gene. Trimming stripped 4 bases from V and 0 bases from J, with 7 bases between. Germline lookup yields CDR1 GTSNPN and CDR2 SVGIG (reference sequence). The CDR3 has 13 amino acids. The DNA for the CDR3 is TGTGCCTGGACTGACAACTCCTACAATGAGCAGTTCTTC. Translated, it gives CAWTDNSYNEQFF.

The chain combines TRBV10-2 with TRBJ2-5; D perhaps matches TRBD2 (5 bases). Trimming took 6 bases from V and 5 from J, leaving 7 bases between them. Germline V lookup: CDR1 WSHSY, CDR2 SAAADI. The CDR3 extends over 11 amino acids. DNA for the CDR3: TGCGCCAGCAGCAGAGGGGAGACCCAGTACTTC. Its translation: CASSRGETQYF.

The CDR3 nucleotides read TGCGCCAGCAGCGCGGGACAAGGGAATGAAAAACTGTTTTTT. It specifies CASSAGQGNEKLFF. The chain employs TRBV5-1 and TRBJ1-4, with a tentative D call TRBD1 (6 bases). This CDR3 has 14 amino acids. Germline V CDR1 and CDR2: SGHRS, YFSETQ. Trimming took off 4 bases at V and 5 bases at J, with 12 bases between the two ends.

The table lists this clone with a count of one. The sample holds other DNA sequences that translate to the same CDR3. The chain is built from TRBV30 and TRBJ1-4; weak D call: TRBD1 (5 bases). V gave up 0 bases and J gave up 8 bases, with 10 bases separating them. This CDR3 contains 13 residues. Germline-derived CDR1 and CDR2 are GTSNPN and SVGIG (reference sequence). The CDR3 DNA reads TGTGCCTGGAGTGTAGATCGGGGGGAAAAACTGTTTTTT. Translating gives CAWSVDRGEKLFF.